This TCR beta chain was documented in a study of OX40 agonist ivuxolimab in advanced cancers. Study conclusions and caveats: Partial responders treated at 0.1-3.0 mg/kg exhibited clonal expansion among the lowest measured. Low normalized T-cell clonal expansion was additionally recorded for some nonresponders.

The CDR3 is 16 residues long. The germline V gene has CDR1 SEHNR and CDR2 FQNEAQ (reference sequence). V dropped 5 bases and J dropped 2 bases, with 19 bases sitting between them. Notes on this clone: The antigen is not known.

The repertoire was sequenced with immunoSEQ multiplex PCR; TCRdb's copy has only in-frame clones and lacks some. Altogether more than 45,000 clones are present, approximately 90% being singletons, with the ten largest covering around an eighth. This clonotype originated in an adult with an advanced solid tumor such as melanoma, head and neck, liver or kidney cancer. Sequencing was performed on CD4+ or CD8+ T cells sorted from blood, taken in a trial of the OX40 agonist ivuxolimab. The rearrangement joins TRBV7-9 to TRBJ2-7; TRBD1 or TRBD2 may be the D gene (7 bases each). The CDR3 loop reads CASSPNRPGGAYEQYF. DNA for the CDR3: TGTGCCAGCAGCCCCAACCGGCCAGGGGGGGCCTACGAGCAGTACTTC.